This passage covers 13 T cell receptor beta chains from one sample sequenced in a study of OX40 agonist ivuxolimab in advanced cancers. Assay used: immunoSEQ multiplex PCR; TCRdb lists only in-frame clones, some missing. In the table there are around 83,000 clones, roughly 88% of which are singletons. This specimen consisted of CD4+ or CD8+ T cells sorted from blood, obtained in a trial of the OX40 agonist ivuxolimab. These receptors all come from an adult with an advanced solid tumor such as melanoma, head and neck, liver or kidney cancer.

The rearrangement uses TRBV7-9 and TRBJ1-5, with TRBD1 as a possible D gene (5 bases). The CDR3 totals 17 residues. The V end lost 5 bases, the J end lost 0 bases, and 17 bases lay between the germline ends. Germline lookup yields CDR1 SEHNR and CDR2 FQNEAQ (reference sequence). The CDR3 DNA is TGTGCCAGCAGCCCCGGGGGGGGGACTTATAGCAATCAGCCCCAGCATTTT. Its protein is CASSPGGGTYSNQPQHF.

A word on this clone: Additional DNA sequences in this sample encode the identical CDR3. V and J are TRBV13 and TRBJ2-7, with 9 bases aligning to TRBD2. Germline V gene data show CDR1 as PRHDT and CDR2 as FYEKMQ (reference sequence). J gave up 3 bases and V 0 bases, and 12 bases lay outside the gene matches. The CDR3 is 18 residues long. In nucleotides, the CDR3 is TGTGCCAGCAGCTTAGGTGGGGCCGCGGGCGGGAGGGGCTACGAGCAGTACTTC. This sequence encodes CASSLGGAAGGRGYEQYF.

In regard to this clone: Other DNA sequences from this sample encode an identical CDR3 as well. The chain has TRBV30 and TRBJ2-1, with TRBD2 matching 11 bases. Trimming at V came to 2 bases and at J to 3 bases, leaving 0 bases not matched to a gene. This CDR3 comprises 14 residues. Germline values: CDR1 GTSNPN, CDR2 SVGIG (reference sequence). CDR3 in DNA: TGTGCCTGGAGTACTAGCGGGAGCTACAATGAGCAGTTCTTC. Translated, it gives CAWSTSGSYNEQFF.

This chain uses TRBV5-1 with TRBJ2-7; D may match TRBD1 or TRBD2 (5 bases each). The germline V and J ends were trimmed by 3 bases and 3 bases, with 13 bases remaining between them. CDR1 and CDR2 from the germline V gene are SGHRS and YFSETQ. The length of the CDR3 is 14 residues. The CDR3, as DNA: TGCGCCAGCAGCTCCGGGACGGATCTCTACGAGCAGTACTTC. Protein: CASSSGTDLYEQYF. The whole variable domain, remainder taken from reference TRBV5-1 and TRBJ2-7, is KAGVTQTPRYLIKTRGQQVTLSCSPISGHRSVSWYQQTPGQGLQFLFEYFSETQRNKGNFPGRFSGRQFSNSRSEMNVSTLELGDSALYLCASSSGTDLYEQYFGPGTRLTVT.

The chain carries TRBV27 and TRBJ1-6; unclear D gene. Trimming removed 5 bases at V and 6 bases at J, with 11 bases between. Per the germline V gene, CDR1 is MNHEY and CDR2 is SMNVEV (reference sequence). The CDR3 is 14 amino acids. CDR3 loop: CASSIRGANSPLHF. CDR3 bases: TGTGCCAGCAGTATCCGGGGTGCTAATTCACCCCTCCACTTT.

DNA of the CDR3: TGTGCCAGCAGTTACACAGGGGTAGGTCAGCCCCAGCATTTT. It is translated as CASSYTGVGQPQHF. The chain joins TRBV6-5 to TRBJ1-5; 7 nucleotides match TRBD1. The length of the CDR3 is 14 residues. Per the germline V gene, CDR1 is MNHEY and CDR2 is SVGAGI. V lost 2 bases, J lost 6 bases, and 4 bases stayed unmatched.

This chain uses TRBV19 with TRBJ2-1; a possible D gene is TRBD2 (7 bases). CDR1 is LNHDA and CDR2 is SQIVND in the germline V gene (reference sequence). Trimming removed 7 bases at V and 2 bases at J, with 12 bases between. The CDR3 has 14 residues. CDR3 protein: CASIGGRAYNEQFF. CDR3 coding DNA: TGTGCCAGTATAGGGGGGAGGGCCTACAATGAGCAGTTCTTC. Full variable domain (remainder filled in from reference TRBV19 and TRBJ2-1): DGGITQSPKYLFRKEGQNVTLSCEQNLNHDAMYWYRQDPGQGLRLIYYSQIVNDFQKGDIAEGYSVSREKKESFPLTVTSAQKNPTAFYLCASIGGRAYNEQFFGPGTRLTVL.

The chain has TRBV7-8 and TRBJ2-5; TRBD2 agrees at 8 bases. The J segment lost 2 bases and the V segment lost 6 bases, leaving 2 bases of the junction unmatched. The CDR3 runs to 13 residues. Germline values: CDR1 SGHVS, CDR2 FQNEAQ. CDR3 loop: CASSSGNQETQYF. The CDR3 DNA follows: TGTGCCAGCAGTAGCGGGAATCAAGAGACCCAGTACTTC.

The CDR3 DNA reads as TGTGCCAGCAGTCAGGGGGGCGGCTATGGCTACACCTTC. The encoded protein is CASSQGGGYGYTF. This chain connects TRBV6-6 to TRBJ1-2; 7 bases map to TRBD1. Germline CDR1 and CDR2: MNHNY and SVGAGI (reference sequence). CDR3 length: 13 amino acids. The ends lost 5 bases at V and 4 bases at J; junction bases unmatched: 4.

The rearrangement joins TRBV7-9 to TRBJ1-2; D is ambiguous. In germline, CDR1 is SEHNR, CDR2 FQNEAQ (reference sequence). The CDR3 is made up of 15 amino acids. Between the trimmed V and J ends, which lost 4 bases and 6 bases, there was a span of 18 bases. Here the CDR3 DNA reads TGTGCCAGCAGCTGGGCAATACCGGAGCGGGATGGCTACACCTTC. Protein: CASSWAIPERDGYTF.

The gene calls are TRBV19 and TRBJ2-2, with 8 bases aligning to TRBD1. V lost 4 bases to trimming and J lost 4 bases; unmatched junction nucleotides: 5. Per germline, CDR1 LNHDA and CDR2 SQIVND (reference sequence). The CDR3 extends over 15 amino acids. The CDR3 reads CASSTQGARTGELFF. In nucleotides, the CDR3 is TGTGCCAGTAGTACCCAGGGGGCTCGCACCGGGGAGCTGTTTTTT. The full variable domain, rest sourced from reference TRBV19 and TRBJ2-2, is DGGITQSPKYLFRKEGQNVTLSCEQNLNHDAMYWYRQDPGQGLRLIYYSQIVNDFQKGDIAEGYSVSREKKESFPLTVTSAQKNPTAFYLCASSTQGARTGELFFGEGSRLTVL.

V is TRBV4-1 and J is TRBJ2-5; tentatively, D is TRBD2 (5 bases). The V end was cut by 0 bases, the J end by 4 bases, with 15 bases between. Germline V gene lookup returns CDR1 MGHRA and CDR2 YSYEKL. The CDR3 is 16 residues long. As DNA, the CDR3 is TGCGCCAGCAGCCAAGATCCAGACGGGGTGGTAGAGACCCAGTACTTC. Amino acids: CASSQDPDGVVETQYF.

This rearrangement joins TRBV10-3 to TRBJ1-2; 9 positions agree with TRBD1. Per germline, CDR1 ENHRY and CDR2 SYGVKD. This CDR3 is built from 14 residues. V gave up 3 bases and J gave up 5 bases; unmatched junction bases: 4. CDR3 DNA: TGTGCCATCAGTGACTGGACAGGGGTATATGGCTACACCTTC. Amino acids: CAISDWTGVYGYTF.